A single sample gave rise to the 21 T cell receptor beta chains below, sequenced in a study of technical replicates of blood from several donors. Libraries were prepared by immunoSEQ multiplex PCR; TCRdb keeps only in-frame clonotypes and omits some of them. The repertoire holds around 83,000 clones, with 94% as singletons. Sequenced input: T cells isolated from PBMCs. Source of these receptors: a human donor in good health.

The chain carries TRBV18 and TRBJ1-1; 9 bases agree with TRBD1. Trimming removed 8 bases from V and 6 bases from J; junction bases left unmatched: 13. The CDR3 consists of 15 residues. Germline V gene data show CDR1 as KGHSH and CDR2 as LQKENI. The CDR3 sequence: CASTKGTGRSAEAFF. DNA for the CDR3: TGTGCCAGCACAAAGGGGACAGGGAGGAGCGCTGAAGCTTTCTTT.

The genes are TRBV6-5 and TRBJ1-3; 7 nucleotides match TRBD1. The CDR3 spans 16 residues. The V gene's germline CDR1 is MNHEY and CDR2 SVGAGI. V trimming: 0 bases; J trimming: 4 bases; junction bases outside the gene matches: 6. The CDR3 is CASSYSGGTVGNTIYF. In nucleotides, the CDR3 is TGTGCCAGCAGTTACTCAGGGGGCACAGTCGGAAACACCATATATTTT.

This chain links TRBV2 with TRBJ1-5; D is unresolved. The CDR3 consists of 15 residues. V was clipped by 3 bases and J by 0 bases, with 9 bases between them. Germline V CDR1 and CDR2: SNHLY, FYNNEI. The CDR3 is CASSDGFFSNQPQHF. CDR3 nucleotides: TGTGCCAGCAGTGACGGGTTTTTTAGCAATCAGCCCCAGCATTTT.

The V call is TRBV6-1, the J call TRBJ1-5; 9 bases align to TRBD1. Trimming took 1 base from V and 0 from J; bases not matched to a gene: 1. Germline V lookup: CDR1 MNHNS, CDR2 SASEGT. The CDR3 runs 16 residues. CDR3 DNA: TGTGCCAGCAGTGAAGACAGGGGGCATAGCAATCAGCCCCAGCATTTT. Translation gives CASSEDRGHSNQPQHF.

The rearrangement uses TRBV5-1 and TRBJ1-4, with unresolved D. V lost 1 base and J lost 7, with 14 bases in between. The CDR3 totals 15 residues. From germline, CDR1 is SGHRS and CDR2 YFSETQ. The CDR3 here is CASSLRSLSSEKLFF. The CDR3 DNA reads TGCGCCAGCAGCTTGCGGTCTTTATCGTCTGAAAAACTGTTTTTT. The full variable domain, in which reference TRBV5-1 and TRBJ1-4 provide the parts outside the CDR3, is KAGVTQTPRYLIKTRGQQVTLSCSPISGHRSVSWYQQTPGQGLQFLFEYFSETQRNKGNFPGRFSGRQFSNSRSEMNVSTLELGDSALYLCASSLRSLSSEKLFFGSGTQLSVL.

This clone came up once. This chain links TRBV13 with TRBJ2-7, with 8 bases lining up with TRBD1. This CDR3 is built from 16 residues. The germline CDR1 and CDR2 sequences are PRHDT and FYEKMQ (reference sequence). The junction had 11 bases not matched to a gene; V was cut back by 4 bases and J by 3 bases. The CDR3 coding sequence is TGTGCCAGCAGCTACGGACAGGGAAGTCTCTTCTACGAGCAGTACTTC. It yields the protein CASSYGQGSLFYEQYF.

This chain joins TRBV7-6 and TRBJ1-4, with D possibly TRBD1 on 6 matching bases. CDR1 is SGHVS and CDR2 is FNYEAQ in the germline V gene. V was trimmed by 2 bases and J by 0 bases, leaving 13 bases between them. This CDR3 is built from 17 residues. For the CDR3, the DNA is TGTGCCAGCAGCTTACGGCCAGGGGTTGCAACTAATGAAAAACTGTTTTTT. Its translation: CASSLRPGVATNEKLFF.

V and J are TRBV6-5 and TRBJ2-7, with TRBD2 as a possible D gene (5 bases). The CDR3 sequence is 16 residues long. V lost 2 bases to trimming and J lost 5 bases, with 19 bases between them. Germline CDR1 is MNHEY and CDR2 is SVGAGI. In nucleotides, the CDR3 is TGTGCCAGCAGTTACCGCGGAGGTGGGCCAAGCGACGAGCAGTACTTC. Translation: CASSYRGGGPSDEQYF.

J is TRBJ2-2 and V is TRBV10-1; D is unresolved. CDR1 and CDR2 (germline): WNHNN, SYGVQD (reference sequence). CDR3 length: 13 amino acids. Trimming stripped 4 bases from V and 1 base from J, with 4 bases between. The CDR3 DNA is TGCGCCAGCAGTGTCGGGAACACCGGGGAGCTGTTTTTT. Its protein product is CASSVGNTGELFF.

The CDR3 DNA sequence: TGTGCCAGCACTCCCTCCCCACCTCGGCTAGCGCCTTTCTCCTACGAGCAGTACTTC. Translating gives CASTPSPPRLAPFSYEQYF. The chain recombines TRBV28 with TRBJ2-7, with D tentatively TRBD2 (6 bases). The V gene's germline CDR1 is MDHEN and CDR2 SYDVKM. The CDR3 covers 19 residues. V lost 7 bases and J lost 0, with 28 bases in between.

The rearrangement uses TRBV5-4 and TRBJ2-5, with 8 bases aligning to TRBD1. Unmatched junction bases numbered 12, after V lost 4 bases and J lost 4 bases. The CDR3 is made up of 16 amino acids. Germline values: CDR1 SGHNT, CDR2 YYREEE (reference sequence). The CDR3 protein is CASSIRQGRSGETQYF. As DNA, the CDR3 is TGTGCCAGCAGCATTAGACAGGGGCGGTCAGGAGAGACCCAGTACTTC. The variable domain in full, completed from reference TRBV5-4 and TRBJ2-5, reads ETGVTQSPTHLIKTRGQQVTLRCSSQSGHNTVSWYQQALGQGPQFIFQYYREEENGRGNFPPRFSGLQFPNYSSELNVNALELDDSALYLCASSIRQGRSGETQYFGPGTRLLVL.

V is TRBV6-5 and J is TRBJ2-4; 9 bases line up with TRBD2. Germline loops: CDR1 MNHEY, CDR2 SVGAGI. The CDR3 is 15 residues long. J lost 1 base, V lost 2 bases, and 0 bases had no gene match. The CDR3: CASSYSGGAKNIQYF. DNA for the CDR3: TGTGCCAGCAGTTACAGCGGGGGGGCCAAAAACATTCAGTACTTC.

The V and J genes are TRBV5-6 and TRBJ2-3; possibly TRBD1 for D (5 bases). V was pared by 4 bases and J by 1 base, with 13 bases between. The CDR3 is made up of 15 amino acids. Germline V CDR1 and CDR2: SGHDT, YYEEEE. In nucleotides, the CDR3 is TGTGCCAGCAGCCAGGCAGGGATCGGCACAGATACGCAGTATTTT. This sequence encodes CASSQAGIGTDTQYF. The complete variable domain, with remaining parts taken from reference TRBV5-6 and TRBJ2-3, reads DAGVTQSPTHLIKTRGQQVTLRCSPKSGHDTVSWYQQALGQGPQFIFQYYEEEERQRGNFPDRFSGHQFPNYSSELNVNALLLGDSALYLCASSQAGIGTDTQYFGPGTRLTVL.

This rearrangement joins TRBV2 to TRBJ1-4; D gene uncertain. Trimming left V 7 bases short and J 7 bases short, with 10 bases between. CDR3 length equals 12 residues. Looked up from germline, CDR1 is SNHLY and CDR2 is FYNNEI. CDR3 sequence reads: CASMGVGEKLFF. The CDR3 DNA reads TGTGCCAGCATGGGCGTCGGTGAAAAACTGTTTTTT.

The chain is built from TRBV15 and TRBJ1-2; 7 bases agree with TRBD1. The CDR3 covers 13 residues. Germline CDR1 is LNHNV and CDR2 is YYDKDF (reference sequence). J was trimmed by 6 bases and V by 4 bases; bases with no gene match: 5. For the CDR3, the DNA is TGTGCCACCAGCAAGGGACAGTGGGATGGCTACACCTTC. Residues: CATSKGQWDGYTF.

The gene calls are TRBV11-2 and TRBJ1-1; 8 bases match TRBD1. The CDR3 extends over 11 amino acids. The V gene's germline CDR1 is SGHAT and CDR2 FQNNGV. V shed 5 bases, J shed 10 bases, and the junction held 3 bases outside the gene matches. The CDR3 sequence is CASSQGQGAFF. The CDR3 bases are TGTGCCAGCAGCCAAGGACAGGGAGCTTTCTTT.

This chain links TRBV7-2 with TRBJ2-7; possible D gene TRBD1, 5 bases. V dropped 3 bases and J dropped 0 bases, with 12 bases sitting between them. Germline CDR1 and CDR2: SGHTA and FQGNSA. The CDR3 extends over 15 amino acids. CDR3: CASSFARAFSYEQYF. CDR3 nucleotide sequence: TGTGCCAGCAGCTTTGCCAGGGCCTTCTCCTACGAGCAGTACTTC.

This rearrangement joins TRBV5-4 to TRBJ1-6, with TRBD1 identical over 7 bases. Germline V gives CDR1 SGHNT, CDR2 YYREEE (reference sequence). V lost 3 bases and J lost 11; bases outside the gene matches: 5. The CDR3 is made up of 13 amino acids. CDR3 in amino acids: CASSSSGGPPLHF. CDR3 DNA: TGTGCCAGCAGCTCCTCAGGGGGTCCACCCCTCCACTTT.

This rearrangement joins TRBV6-4 to TRBJ2-1; D call uncertain. The CDR3 covers 15 residues. CDR1 is MRHNA, CDR2 SNTAGT, per germline. Deletions cut 4 bases from V and 0 bases from J, with 10 bases between. CDR3 DNA sequence: TGTGCCAGCAGTGGAGATGCCGGCTCCTACAATGAGCAGTTCTTC. Translated, it gives CASSGDAGSYNEQFF.

The J gene is TRBJ2-6, the V gene TRBV30; weak D call: TRBD1 (6 bases). CDR3 length: 18 residues. Between the trimmed V and J ends, which lost 3 bases and 0 bases, there was a span of 18 bases. Per germline, CDR1 GTSNPN and CDR2 SVGIG (reference sequence). In DNA, the CDR3 is TGTGCCTGGAGCTACACCGCACAGGGTCCCTCTGGGGCCAACGTCCTGACTTTC. Translation: CAWSYTAQGPSGANVLTF.

The gene calls are TRBV5-1 and TRBJ2-1, with D hard to call. The germline V gene encodes CDR1 SGHRS and CDR2 YFSETQ. The ends were cut back, 4 bases at V and 0 bases at J, with 11 bases in the middle. The CDR3 loop spans 15 amino acids. CDR3 residues: CASSPDSSSYNEQFF. DNA for the CDR3: TGCGCCAGCAGCCCCGATTCCAGCTCCTACAATGAGCAGTTCTTC.